This T cell receptor (beta chain) is drawn from a study of blood T cells in healthy people across ages. Findings and limits, study-wide: With age, beta diversity per million T cells declined roughly linearly, significantly by 40 to 50.

Healthy Caucasian individuals from Russia aged about 6 to 90 were enrolled as donors. In the case of this clonotype: Its antigen is still unknown.

A second PCR, run for about 7 to 11 cycles, used a sample-barcoded 5' primer plus a J-beta primer mix. In TCRdb, the 5' RACE reads were re-called with MiXCR into one record per CDR3 protein. The sample holds about 800,000 distinct CDR3 sequences; 25% are singletons and the top ten take more than 3%. CDR3 length: 13 amino acids. Germline V CDR1 and CDR2: MNHNS, SASEGT. The V gene lost 9 bases and the J gene lost 3 bases, with 15 bases spanning the gap. This sample was shared with a second study, whose subject was T cells of mothers and their children. As that study records: An overlap that was slightly higher, though non-significant, was seen in related mother-child pairs versus unrelated pairs. Detection yielded no persistent microchimeric T cell clones.

Input material: blood. The genes are TRBV6-1 and TRBJ2-7; TRBD2 is a possible D gene (6 bases). The TCR was taken from a boy between 10 and 17 years old in good health. In nucleotides, the CDR3 is TGTGCCAGTCATAGCGGAATTAACTACGAGCAGTACTTC. Protein: CASHSGINYEQYF.